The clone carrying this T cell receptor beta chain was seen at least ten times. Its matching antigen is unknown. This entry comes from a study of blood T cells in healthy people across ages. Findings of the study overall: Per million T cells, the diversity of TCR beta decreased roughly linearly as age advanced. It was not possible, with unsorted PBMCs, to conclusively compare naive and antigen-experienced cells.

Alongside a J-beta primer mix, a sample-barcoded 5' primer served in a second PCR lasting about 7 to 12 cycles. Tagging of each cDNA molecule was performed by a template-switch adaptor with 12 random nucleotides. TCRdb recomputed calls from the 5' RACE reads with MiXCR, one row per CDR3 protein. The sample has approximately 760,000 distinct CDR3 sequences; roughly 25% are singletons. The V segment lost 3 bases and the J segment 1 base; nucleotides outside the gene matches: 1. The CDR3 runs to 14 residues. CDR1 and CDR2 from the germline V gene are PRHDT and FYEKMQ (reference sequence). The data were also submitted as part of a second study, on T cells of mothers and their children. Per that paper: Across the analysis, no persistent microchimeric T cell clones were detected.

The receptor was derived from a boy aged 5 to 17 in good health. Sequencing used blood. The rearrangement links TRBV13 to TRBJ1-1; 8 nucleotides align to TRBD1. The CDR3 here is CASSFGQGNTEAFF. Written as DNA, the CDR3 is TGTGCCAGCAGCTTCGGACAGGGGAACACTGAAGCTTTCTTT.